The present T cell receptor (beta chain) was sequenced within a study of CD8+ T cells in alopecia areata. There are 15 residues in the CDR3. CDR1 SQVTM and CDR2 ANQGSEA come from the germline V gene. V dropped 3 bases and J dropped 5 bases, with 19 bases sitting between them. It was cDNA, reverse transcribed from extracted RNA, that served as the sequencing template. Assay: immunoSEQ multiplex PCR; the TCRdb copy retains only in-frame clones and omits some. The table records about 76,000 clones, approximately 29% of them present only once. Treatment specified: oral pan-JAK inhibitor, 5-10 mg twice daily. In its sample, this clone was seen a few times.

This receptor was identified in a human donor with alopecia areata. The sample here was CD8+ T cells sorted from blood, taken at week 4, from a patient treated with tofacitinib. J is TRBJ1-1 and V is TRBV29-1; D is undetermined. The CDR3 loop reads CSVDLGRAGGTEAFF. The CDR3 bases are TGCAGCGTTGACCTTGGGAGGGCAGGAGGGACTGAAGCTTTCTTT.